The sample holds many counts of the clone carrying this T cell receptor beta chain. Antigen: not known. This sample is drawn from a study of T cells after posttransplantation cyclophosphamide. Germline V CDR1 and CDR2: SEHNR, FQNEAQ (reference sequence). This CDR3 has 15 residues. V was trimmed by 4 bases and J by 7 bases, leaving 17 bases between them. This table comes from immunoSEQ multiplex PCR, and its TCRdb copy is limited to in-frame clones, with some not included. Reported are 3,000 or so clones, none seen only once; the ten largest carry roughly 15%. A marrow graft followed busulfan-fludarabine conditioning, with cyclophosphamide on days +3 and +4. Study-wide findings and caveats: Recipient CMV seropositivity and CMV reactivation strongly tracked TRB clonality. Tissue-infiltrating T cells from skin or gut overlapped little with blood T cells. Donor-recipient repertoire similarity was low at 1-2 months, rising over year one.

The chain recombines TRBV7-9 with TRBJ2-1, with D possibly matching TRBD2 (5 bases). The sequencing here drew on PBMCs, taken 30 days after allogeneic stem cell transplant with posttransplant cyclophosphamide. The clonotype comes from a female patient aged 55-70 years who received an allogeneic stem cell transplant from an unrelated donor, was CMV-positive, and had acute GVHD only. Part of the T cells may come from the graft donor. The DNA for the CDR3 is TGTGCCAGCAGCTCGGAGGCTAGTCCCTGGAATGAGCAGTTCTTC. Its translation: CASSSEASPWNEQFF.